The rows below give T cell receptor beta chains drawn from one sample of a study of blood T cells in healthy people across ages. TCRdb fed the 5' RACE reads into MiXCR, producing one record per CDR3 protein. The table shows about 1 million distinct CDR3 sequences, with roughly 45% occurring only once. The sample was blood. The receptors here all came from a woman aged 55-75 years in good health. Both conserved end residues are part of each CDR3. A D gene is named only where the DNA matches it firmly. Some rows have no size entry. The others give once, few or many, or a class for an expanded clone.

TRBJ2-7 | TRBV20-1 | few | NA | CSASSSPSEQYF | TGCAGTGCTAGTTCAAGCCCTTCCGAGCAGTACTTC
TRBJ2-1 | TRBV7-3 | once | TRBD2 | CASSSDGTSEVEQFF | TGTGCCAGCAGCTCCGACGGGACTAGCGAGGTTGAGCAGTTCTTC
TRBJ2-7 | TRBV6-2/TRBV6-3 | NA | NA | CASSWGDYEQYF | TGTGCCAGCAGTTGGGGAGACTACGAGCAGTACTTC
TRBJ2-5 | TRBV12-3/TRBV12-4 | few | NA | CASSTTRTATQYF | TGTGCCAGCAGTACGACTAGAACGGCGACCCAGTACTTC
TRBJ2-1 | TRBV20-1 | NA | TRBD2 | CSASPSGLAGGHGLEFF | TGCAGTGCTAGCCCGTCCGGACTAGCGGGAGGGCACGGGTTAGAGTTCTTC
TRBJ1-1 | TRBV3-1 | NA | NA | CASQGNGEAFF | TGTGCCAGCCAGGGTAATGGTGAAGCTTTCTTT
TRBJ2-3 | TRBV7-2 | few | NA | CASSARLGATDTQYF | TGTGCCAGCAGCGCCCGTTTAGGGGCCACAGATACGCAGTATTTT
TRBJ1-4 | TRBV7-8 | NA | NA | CASSLGRSLNEKLFF | TGTGCCAGCAGCTTAGGGCGCAGCCTGAATGAAAAACTGTTTTTT
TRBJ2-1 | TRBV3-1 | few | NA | CASSPGTPGAYNEQFF | TGTGCCAGCAGCCCGGGGACTCCCGGGGCGTACAATGAGCAGTTCTTC
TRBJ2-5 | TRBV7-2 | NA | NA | CASSRGHQETQYF | TGTGCCAGCAGCCGGGGTCACCAAGAGACCCAGTACTTC
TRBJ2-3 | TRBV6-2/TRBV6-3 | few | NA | CASSYGLPAQYF | TGTGCCAGCAGTTACGGACTCCCGGCGCAGTATTTT
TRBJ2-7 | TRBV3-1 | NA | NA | CASSYIRGAYEQYF | TGTGCCAGCTCCTATATACGAGGAGCCTACGAGCAGTACTTC
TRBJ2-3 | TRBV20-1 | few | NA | CSGNAGTDTQYF | TGCAGTGGTAACGCAGGCACAGATACGCAGTATTTT
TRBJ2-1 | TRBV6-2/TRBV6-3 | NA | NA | CASSYDSFYYNEQFF | TGTGCCAGCAGTTACGACTCCTTCTACTACAATGAGCAGTTCTTC
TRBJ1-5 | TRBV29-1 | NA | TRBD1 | CSASTGVSNQPQHF | TGCAGCGCTTCCACAGGGGTTAGCAATCAGCCCCAGCATTTT
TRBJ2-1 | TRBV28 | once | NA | CASSHLAEKNSYNEQFF | TGTGCCAGCAGTCATTTAGCGGAAAAGAACTCCTACAATGAGCAGTTCTTC
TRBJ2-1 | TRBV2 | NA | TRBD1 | CASRAGTGLEQFF | TGTGCCAGCAGAGCCGGGACAGGGCTTGAGCAGTTCTTC
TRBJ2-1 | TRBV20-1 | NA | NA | CSATGISIYNEQFF | TGCAGTGCCACGGGTATCTCTATCTACAATGAGCAGTTCTTC
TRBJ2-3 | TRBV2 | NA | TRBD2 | CASSEALLTSGEDTQYF | TGTGCCAGCAGTGAAGCGCTTCTGACTAGCGGGGAAGATACGCAGTATTTT
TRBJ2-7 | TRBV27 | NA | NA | CASGQGNAYEQYF | TGTGCCAGCGGCCAGGGGAACGCCTACGAGCAGTACTTC